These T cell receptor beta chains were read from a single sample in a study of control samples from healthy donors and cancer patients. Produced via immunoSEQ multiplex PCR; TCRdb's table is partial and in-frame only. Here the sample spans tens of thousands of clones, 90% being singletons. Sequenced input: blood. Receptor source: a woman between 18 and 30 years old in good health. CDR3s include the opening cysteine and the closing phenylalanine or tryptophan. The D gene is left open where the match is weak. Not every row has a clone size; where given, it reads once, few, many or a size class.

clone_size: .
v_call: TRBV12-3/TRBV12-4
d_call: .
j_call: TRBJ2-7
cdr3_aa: CASRRGGKDEQYF
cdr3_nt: TGTGCCAGCCGGCGGGGAGGCAAGGACGAGCAGTACTTC

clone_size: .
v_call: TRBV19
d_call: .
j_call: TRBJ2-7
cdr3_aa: CASSMGTLYEQYF
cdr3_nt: TGTGCCAGTAGTATGGGGACCCTCTACGAGCAGTACTTC

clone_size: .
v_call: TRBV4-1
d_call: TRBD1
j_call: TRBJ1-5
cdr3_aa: CASSGQESGNQPQHF
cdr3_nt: TGCGCCAGCAGCGGACAGGAATCGGGCAATCAGCCCCAGCATTTT

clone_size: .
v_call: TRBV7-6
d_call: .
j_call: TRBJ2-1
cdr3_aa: CASSLVPGERDEQFF
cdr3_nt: TGTGCCAGCAGCTTAGTCCCAGGGGAAAGGGATGAGCAGTTCTTC

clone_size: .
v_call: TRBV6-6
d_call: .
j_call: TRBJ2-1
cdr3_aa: CASRYSGSSYNEQFF
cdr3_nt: TGTGCCAGCAGGTATAGCGGAAGCTCCTACAATGAGCAGTTCTTC

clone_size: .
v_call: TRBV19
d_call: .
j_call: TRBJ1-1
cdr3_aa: CASSIPARRNTEAFF
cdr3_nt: TGTGCCAGTAGTATACCGGCCAGACGGAACACTGAAGCTTTCTTT

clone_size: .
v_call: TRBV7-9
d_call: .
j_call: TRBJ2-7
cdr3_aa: CASSLNIYEQYF
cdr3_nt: TGTGCCAGCAGCTTAAACATCTACGAGCAGTACTTC

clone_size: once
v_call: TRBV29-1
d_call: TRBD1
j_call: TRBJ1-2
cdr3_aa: CSARPIRTGKEEGYTF
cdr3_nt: TGCAGCGCCAGACCTATTAGGACAGGGAAGGAAGAAGGCTACACCTTC

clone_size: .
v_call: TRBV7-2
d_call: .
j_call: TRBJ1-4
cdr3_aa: CASSTSTVATNEKLFF
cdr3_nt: TGTGCCAGCAGCACCTCGACAGTTGCAACTAATGAAAAACTGTTTTTT

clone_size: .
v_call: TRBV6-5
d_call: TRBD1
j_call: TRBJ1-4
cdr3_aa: CASSWDRVNEKLFF
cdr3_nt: TGTGCCAGCAGTTGGGACAGGGTTAATGAAAAACTGTTTTTT

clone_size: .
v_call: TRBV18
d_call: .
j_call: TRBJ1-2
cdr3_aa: CASSRDQEMDGYTF
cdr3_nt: TGTGCCAGCTCACGTGACCAGGAAATGGATGGCTACACCTTC

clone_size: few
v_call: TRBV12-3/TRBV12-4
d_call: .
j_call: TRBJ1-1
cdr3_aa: CASSFGGTEAFF
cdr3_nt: TGTGCCAGCAGTTTCGGGGGCACTGAAGCTTTCTTT

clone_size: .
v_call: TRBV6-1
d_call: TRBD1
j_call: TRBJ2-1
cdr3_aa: CASSDGTGYRSYNEQFF
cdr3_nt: TGTGCCAGCAGTGACGGGACAGGGTATAGGTCCTACAATGAGCAGTTCTTC

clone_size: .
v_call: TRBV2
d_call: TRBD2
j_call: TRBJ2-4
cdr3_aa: CASRLTSLTKNIQYF
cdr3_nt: TGTGCCAGCAGACTGACTAGCCTGACCAAAAACATTCAGTACTTC

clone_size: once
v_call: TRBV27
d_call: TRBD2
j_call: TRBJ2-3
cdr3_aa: CASRLSLAGGTDTQYF
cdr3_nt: TGTGCCAGCAGACTCTCTCTAGCGGGGGGGACAGATACGCAGTATTTT

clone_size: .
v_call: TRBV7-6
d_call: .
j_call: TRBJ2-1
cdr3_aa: CASSLGLGLNNEQFF
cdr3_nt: TGTGCCAGCAGCCTCGGACTGGGCCTGAACAATGAGCAGTTCTTC

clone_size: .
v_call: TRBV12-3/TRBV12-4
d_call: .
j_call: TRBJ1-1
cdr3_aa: CASSLDLGTEAFF
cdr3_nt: TGTGCCAGCAGCCTGGACTTGGGCACTGAAGCTTTCTTT

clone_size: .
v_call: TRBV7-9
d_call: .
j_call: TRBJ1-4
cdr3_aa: CASSLGGEKLFF
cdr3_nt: TGTGCCAGCAGCCTAGGGGGGGAAAAACTGTTTTTT

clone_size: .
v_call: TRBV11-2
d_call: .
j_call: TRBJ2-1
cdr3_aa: CASSLDTDADLLNEQFF
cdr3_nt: TGTGCCAGCAGCTTAGATACGGACGCAGATTTGTTGAATGAGCAGTTCTTC

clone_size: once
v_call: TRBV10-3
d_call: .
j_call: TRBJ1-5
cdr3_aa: CAISVTGNQPQHF
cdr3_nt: TGTGCCATCAGTGTAACAGGGAATCAGCCCCAGCATTTT

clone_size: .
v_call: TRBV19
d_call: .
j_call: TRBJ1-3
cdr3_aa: CASSEGRQTTLNTIYF
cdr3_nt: TGTGCCAGTAGTGAGGGGCGGCAAACAACCTTAAACACCATATATTTT

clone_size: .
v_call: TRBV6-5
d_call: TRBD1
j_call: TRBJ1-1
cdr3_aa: CASQGGYTEAFF
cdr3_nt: TGTGCCAGCCAGGGGGGGTACACTGAAGCTTTCTTT

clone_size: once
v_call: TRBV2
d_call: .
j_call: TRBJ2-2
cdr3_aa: CARPLELFF
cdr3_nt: TGTGCCAGACCTTTGGAGCTGTTTTTT

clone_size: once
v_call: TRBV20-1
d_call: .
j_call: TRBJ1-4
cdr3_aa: CSAGYSLF
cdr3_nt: TGCAGTGCTGGATACAGCCTTTTT

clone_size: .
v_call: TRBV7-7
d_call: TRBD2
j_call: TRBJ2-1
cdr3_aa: CASSSGTTNEQFF
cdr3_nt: TGTGCCAGCAGCTCAGGGACTACCAATGAGCAGTTCTTC

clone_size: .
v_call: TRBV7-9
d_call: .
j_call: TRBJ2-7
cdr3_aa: CASSLPGGSYEQYF
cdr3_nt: TGTGCCAGCAGCTTACCAGGGGGGAGCTACGAGCAGTACTTC

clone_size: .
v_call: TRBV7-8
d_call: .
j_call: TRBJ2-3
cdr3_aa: CASRSLGDTQYF
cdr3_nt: TGTGCCAGCAGGAGCCTGGGAGATACGCAGTATTTT

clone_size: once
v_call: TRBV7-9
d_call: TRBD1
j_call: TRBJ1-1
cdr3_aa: CASSSDRELAAFF
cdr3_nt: TGTGCCAGCAGCAGCGACAGGGAGTTAGCAGCTTTCTTT

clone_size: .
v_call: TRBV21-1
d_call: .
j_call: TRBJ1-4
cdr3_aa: CARGGQINEKLFF
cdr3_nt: TGTGCCAGGGGGGGACAGATTAATGAAAAACTGTTTTTT

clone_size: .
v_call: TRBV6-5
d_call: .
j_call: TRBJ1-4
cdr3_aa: CASSTTRGKLFF
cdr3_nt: TGTGCCAGCAGTACAACTAGGGGCAAACTGTTTTTT

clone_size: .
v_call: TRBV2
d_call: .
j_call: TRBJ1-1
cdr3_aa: CASSEHGNTEAFF
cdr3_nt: TGTGCCAGCAGCGAACATGGGAACACTGAAGCTTTCTTT

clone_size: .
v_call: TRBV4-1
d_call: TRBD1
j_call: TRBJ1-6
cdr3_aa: CASSHPQGANSPLHF
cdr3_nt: TGCGCCAGCAGCCACCCGCAGGGGGCCAATTCACCCCTCCACTTT

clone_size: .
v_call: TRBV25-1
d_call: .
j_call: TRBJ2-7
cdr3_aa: CASSVVGAPRDEQYF
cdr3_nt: TGTGCCAGCAGTGTTGTAGGGGCCCCACGGGACGAGCAGTACTTC

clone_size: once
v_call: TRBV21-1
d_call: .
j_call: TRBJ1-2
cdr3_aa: CAGQGQGRSNYGYTF
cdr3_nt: TGTGCCGGACAGGGACAGGGGCGATCTAACTATGGCTACACCTTC

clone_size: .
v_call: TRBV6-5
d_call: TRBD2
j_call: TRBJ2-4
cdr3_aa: CASSYGLAGPSNIQYF
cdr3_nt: TGTGCCAGCAGTTACGGACTAGCGGGGCCCTCAAACATTCAGTACTTC

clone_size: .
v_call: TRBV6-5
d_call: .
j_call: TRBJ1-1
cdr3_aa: CASSPPEAEAFF
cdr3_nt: TGTGCCAGCAGTCCCCCGGAGGCTGAAGCTTTCTTT

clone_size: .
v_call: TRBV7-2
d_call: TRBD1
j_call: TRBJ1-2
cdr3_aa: CASSRGGYYGYTF
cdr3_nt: TGTGCCAGCAGCCGAGGGGGCTATTATGGCTACACCTTC

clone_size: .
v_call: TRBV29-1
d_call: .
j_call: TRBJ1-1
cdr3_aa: CSGRDTLTEAFF
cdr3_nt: TGCAGCGGGCGGGACACCCTCACTGAAGCTTTCTTT

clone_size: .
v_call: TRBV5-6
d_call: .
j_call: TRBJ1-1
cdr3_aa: CASSLVGGENTEAFF
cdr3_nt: TGTGCCAGCAGCTTGGTGGGGGGAGAGAACACTGAAGCTTTCTTT

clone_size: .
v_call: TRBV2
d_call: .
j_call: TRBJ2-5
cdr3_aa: CASSTPGETQYF
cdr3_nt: TGTGCCAGCAGTACCCCAGGGGAGACCCAGTACTTC

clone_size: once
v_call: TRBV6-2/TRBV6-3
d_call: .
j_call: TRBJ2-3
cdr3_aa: CASSLPTEDTQYF
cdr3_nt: TGTGCCAGCAGTTTGCCGACAGAGGATACGCAGTATTTT

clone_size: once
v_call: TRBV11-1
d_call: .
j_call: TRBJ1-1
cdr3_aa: CASSLRQTEAFF
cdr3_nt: TGTGCCAGCAGCTTAAGACAAACTGAAGCTTTCTTT

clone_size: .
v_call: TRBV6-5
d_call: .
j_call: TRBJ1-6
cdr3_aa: CASSYTRQLNSPLHF
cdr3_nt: TGTGCCAGCAGTTACACCCGGCAGCTCAATTCACCCCTCCACTTT

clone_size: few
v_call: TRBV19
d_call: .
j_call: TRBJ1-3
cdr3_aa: CASSILGTSDSGNTIYF
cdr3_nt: TGTGCCAGTAGTATTCTGGGGACCTCGGACTCTGGAAACACCATATATTTT

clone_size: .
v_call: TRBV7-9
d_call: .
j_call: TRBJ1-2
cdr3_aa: CASSLIADYYGYTF
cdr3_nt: TGTGCCAGCAGCTTAATCGCGGATTACTATGGCTACACCTTC

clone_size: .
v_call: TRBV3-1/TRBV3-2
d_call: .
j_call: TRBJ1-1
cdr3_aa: CASSQVSAMNTEAFF
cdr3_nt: TGTGCCAGCAGCCAAGTTTCGGCTATGAACACTGAAGCTTTCTTT

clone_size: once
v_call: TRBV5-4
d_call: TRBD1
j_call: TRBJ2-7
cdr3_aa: CASEIGDRGQSYSYEQYF
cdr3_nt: TGTGCCAGCGAAATAGGAGACAGGGGGCAGAGTTACTCCTACGAGCAGTACTTC

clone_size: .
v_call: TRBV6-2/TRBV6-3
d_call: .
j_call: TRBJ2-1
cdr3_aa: CASSYSAGNPYNEQFF
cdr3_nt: TGTGCCAGCAGTTACTCGGCAGGAAACCCCTACAATGAGCAGTTCTTC

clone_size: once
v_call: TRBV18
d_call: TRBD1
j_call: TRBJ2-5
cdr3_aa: CASSSRQGTQETQYF
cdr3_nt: TGTGCCAGCTCTTCTCGACAGGGGACCCAAGAGACCCAGTACTTC

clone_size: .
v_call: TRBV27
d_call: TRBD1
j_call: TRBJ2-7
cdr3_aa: CASKEGDRLVYEQYF
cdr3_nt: TGTGCCAGCAAAGAAGGGGACAGGCTGGTTTACGAGCAGTACTTC

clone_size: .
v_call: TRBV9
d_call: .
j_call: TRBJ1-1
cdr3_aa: CASSPPGNTEAFF
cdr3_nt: TGTGCCAGCAGCCCCCCAGGGAACACTGAAGCTTTCTTT

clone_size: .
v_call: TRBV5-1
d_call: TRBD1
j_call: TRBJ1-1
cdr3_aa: CASSPAAGGSTEAFF
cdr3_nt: TGCGCCAGCAGCCCAGCGGCAGGGGGAAGTACTGAAGCTTTCTTT

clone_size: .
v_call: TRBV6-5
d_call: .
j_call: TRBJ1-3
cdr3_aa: CASSYRALSGNTIYF
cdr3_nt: TGTGCCAGCAGTTACCGGGCCTTATCTGGAAACACCATATATTTT

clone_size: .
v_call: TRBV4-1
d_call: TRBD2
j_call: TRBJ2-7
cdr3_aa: CASSQDPSGGANYNYEQYF
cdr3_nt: TGCGCCAGCAGCCAAGATCCTAGCGGGGGCGCGAATTATAACTACGAGCAGTACTTC

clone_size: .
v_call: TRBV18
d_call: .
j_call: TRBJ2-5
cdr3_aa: CASSPKNGNQETQYF
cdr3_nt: TGTGCCAGCTCACCAAAAAATGGAAACCAAGAGACCCAGTACTTC

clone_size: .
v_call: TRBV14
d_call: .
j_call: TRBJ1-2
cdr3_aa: CASSQERGGGYTF
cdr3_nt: TGTGCCAGCAGCCAAGAGAGGGGAGGGGGCTACACCTTC

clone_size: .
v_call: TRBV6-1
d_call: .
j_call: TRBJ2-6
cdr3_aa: CASSELSGANVLTF
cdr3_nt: TGTGCCAGCAGTGAACTCTCTGGGGCCAACGTCCTGACTTTC

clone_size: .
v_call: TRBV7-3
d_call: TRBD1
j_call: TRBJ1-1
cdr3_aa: CASSLLGTGGEDTEAFF
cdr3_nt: TGTGCCAGCAGCTTATTGGGGACAGGGGGCGAAGACACTGAAGCTTTCTTT

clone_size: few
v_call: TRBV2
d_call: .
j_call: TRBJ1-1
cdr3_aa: CASSVGPLTEAFF
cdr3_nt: TGTGCCAGCAGCGTCGGCCCGCTCACTGAAGCTTTCTTT